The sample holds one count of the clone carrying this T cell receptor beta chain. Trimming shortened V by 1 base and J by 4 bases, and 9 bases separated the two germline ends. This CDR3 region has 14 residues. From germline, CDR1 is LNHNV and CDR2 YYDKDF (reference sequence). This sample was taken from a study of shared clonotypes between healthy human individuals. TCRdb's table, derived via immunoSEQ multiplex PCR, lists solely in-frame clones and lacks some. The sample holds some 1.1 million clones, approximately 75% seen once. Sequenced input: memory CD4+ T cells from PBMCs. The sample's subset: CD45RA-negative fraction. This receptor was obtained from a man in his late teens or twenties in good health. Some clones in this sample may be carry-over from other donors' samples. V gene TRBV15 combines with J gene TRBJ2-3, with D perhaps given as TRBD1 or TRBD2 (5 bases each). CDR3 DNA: TGTGCCACCAGCAGAGCATTGGGGGCAGATACGCAGTATTTT. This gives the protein CATSRALGADTQYF. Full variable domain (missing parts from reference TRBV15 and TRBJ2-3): DAMVIQNPRYQVTQFGKPVTLSCSQTLNHNVMYWYQQKSSQAPKLLFHYYDKDFNNEADTPDNFQSRRPNTSFCFLDIRSPGLGDTAMYLCATSRALGADTQYFGPGTRLTVL.